This is a list of T cell receptor beta chains from one sample in a study of identical twins. TCRdb re-derived calls from the 5' RACE reads in MiXCR, one entry per CDR3 protein. The sample has 750,000 to 950,000 distinct CDR3 sequences; approximately 13% are singletons. The same data also contributed to another study, on yellow fever vaccine responses in identical twins.

The material sequenced was PBMCs. These receptors came from a young woman in good health. Both conserved end residues are part of each CDR3. D genes are given only for firm matches. Where a row states a size, it is once, few, many or the class of an expanded clone; other rows omit it.

J gene,CDR3 length,V gene,D gene,clone size,CDR3 protein,CDR3 DNA
TRBJ2-2,16,TRBV28,.,few,CASVRRGAISPRELFF,TGTGCCAGCGTCAGACGGGGGGCCATTTCACCCAGGGAGCTGTTTTTT
TRBJ2-1,15,TRBV7-9,TRBD1,.,CASSSETGAYNEQFF,TGTGCCAGCAGCTCGGAGACAGGGGCCTACAATGAGCAGTTCTTC
TRBJ2-5,16,TRBV5-5,.,few,CASSLTGAQALETQYF,TGTGCCAGCAGCTTGACCGGGGCCCAGGCATTGGAGACCCAGTACTTC
TRBJ2-2,13,TRBV7-2,TRBD1,few,CASRRTGDGELFF,TGTGCCAGCAGGCGTACAGGGGACGGGGAGCTGTTTTTT
TRBJ1-6,15,TRBV12-3/TRBV12-4,TRBD1,few,CASSRTGLYNSPLHF,TGTGCCAGCAGCAGGACAGGGCTCTATAATTCACCCCTCCACTTT
TRBJ2-1,14,TRBV3-1,TRBD1,.,CASSNRGTYNEQFF,TGTGCCAGCAGCAACAGGGGAACCTACAATGAGCAGTTCTTC
TRBJ1-2,13,TRBV6-2/TRBV6-3,.,.,CASSYGDLLGYTF,TGTGCCAGCAGTTACGGGGATCTATTGGGCTACACCTTC
TRBJ2-3,14,TRBV6-2/TRBV6-3,.,few,CASSYLSDTDTQYF,TGTGCCAGCAGTTACCTCTCTGACACAGATACGCAGTATTTT
TRBJ2-1,16,TRBV11-2,.,many,CASSLGVGGSYNEQFF,TGTGCCAGCAGCTTAGGGGTAGGGGGATCCTACAATGAGCAGTTCTTC
TRBJ2-5,15,TRBV5-1,TRBD2,few,CASRRAGGEVETQYF,TGCGCCAGCAGGCGCGCGGGGGGCGAGGTGGAGACCCAGTACTTC
TRBJ2-3,15,TRBV7-2,.,.,CASSLMAGPRHTQYF,TGTGCCAGCAGCTTAATGGCGGGACCGAGACATACGCAGTATTTT
TRBJ2-1,13,TRBV6-2/TRBV6-3,.,few,CASRSTSTNEQFF,TGTGCCAGCAGGTCAACTAGCACGAATGAGCAGTTCTTC
TRBJ2-1,11,TRBV12-5,.,.,CASVFDVGQFF,TGTGCTAGTGTGTTTGATGTTGGGCAGTTCTTC
TRBJ2-5,14,TRBV19,.,few,CASSLGWTRETQYF,TGTGCCAGTAGTCTCGGGTGGACGAGGGAGACCCAGTACTTC
TRBJ2-5,14,TRBV2,TRBD2,.,CASSESSSGGSQYF,TGTGCCAGCAGTGAATCTTCTAGCGGGGGCTCCCAGTACTTC
TRBJ1-4,14,TRBV20-1,.,few,CSAKKQEHNEKLFF,TGCAGTGCTAAAAAGCAGGAGCATAATGAAAAACTGTTTTTT
TRBJ2-1,16,TRBV7-9,.,.,CASSLVYGNSYNEQFF,TGTGCCAGCAGCTTAGTTTACGGGAACTCCTACAATGAGCAGTTCTTC
TRBJ2-2,17,TRBV28,TRBD2,.,CASSLLAGGLNTGELFF,TGTGCCAGCAGTCTCCTAGCGGGAGGCCTAAACACCGGGGAGCTGTTTTTT
TRBJ2-1,14,TRBV12-3/TRBV12-4,.,many,CASSTGVSYNEQFF,TGTGCCAGCAGCACGGGGGTATCCTACAATGAGCAGTTCTTC
TRBJ2-5,12,TRBV5-1,.,many,CASREHQETQYF,TGCGCCAGCAGGGAACACCAAGAGACCCAGTACTTC
TRBJ2-1,15,TRBV7-3,.,.,CASSLISRPLAEQFF,TGTGCCAGCAGCTTAATATCACGCCCACTGGCTGAGCAGTTCTTC
TRBJ2-7,13,TRBV5-4,TRBD1,.,CASSVGQIGEQYF,TGTGCCAGCAGCGTGGGACAGATCGGCGAGCAGTACTTC
TRBJ2-7,15,TRBV2,TRBD2,few,CASSEEAGGLYEQYF,TGTGCCAGCAGTGAAGAAGCGGGAGGCCTCTACGAGCAGTACTTC
TRBJ2-7,14,TRBV20-1,.,many,CSARRDSASYEQYF,TGCAGTGCAAGGAGAGACAGCGCTTCCTACGAGCAGTACTTC
TRBJ2-1,14,TRBV20-1,.,few,CSAAGTRRSNEQFF,TGCAGTGCAGCCGGGACTCGACGTTCCAATGAGCAGTTCTTC
TRBJ1-2,14,TRBV5-6,.,few,CASSSDIPHLGYTF,TGTGCCAGCAGCTCGGACATCCCCCATCTTGGCTACACCTTC
TRBJ1-1,16,TRBV7-8,.,few,CASSPSDGRPNTEAFF,TGTGCCAGCAGCCCCAGCGATGGACGGCCGAACACTGAAGCTTTCTTT
TRBJ1-3,14,TRBV12-3/TRBV12-4,.,.,CASRRTVSGNTIYF,TGTGCCAGCAGGAGGACAGTCTCTGGAAACACCATATATTTT
TRBJ1-2,14,TRBV12-3/TRBV12-4,.,few,CASSLTGRDYGYTF,TGTGCCAGCAGTTTAACCGGACGAGACTATGGCTACACCTTC
TRBJ2-5,15,TRBV5-1,TRBD1,.,CASSLDPGTGQTQYF,TGCGCCAGCAGCTTGGACCCCGGGACAGGGCAGACCCAGTACTTC
TRBJ2-1,16,TRBV15,TRBD1,few,CATSRDRTGQYNEQFF,TGTGCCACCAGCAGAGATAGGACAGGGCAGTACAATGAGCAGTTCTTC
TRBJ1-5,15,TRBV20-1,.,few,CSARDRAGSNQPQHF,TGCAGTGCTAGAGATCGGGCAGGGAGCAATCAGCCCCAGCATTTT
TRBJ1-5,14,TRBV3-1,.,few,CASSQSRAGQPQHF,TGTGCCAGCAGCCAAAGCAGGGCCGGACAGCCCCAGCATTTT
TRBJ1-3,16,TRBV20-1,TRBD1,.,CSATYSQGAAGNTIYF,TGCAGTGCTACTTATTCACAGGGGGCCGCCGGAAACACCATATATTTT
TRBJ1-6,15,TRBV20-1,TRBD1,once,CSAMTGATYNSPLHF,TGCAGTGCTATGACAGGGGCAACCTATAATTCACCCCTCCACTTT
TRBJ2-2,14,TRBV7-3,TRBD2,.,CASSSGITNRELFF,TGTGCCAGCAGCAGCGGGATTACGAACCGGGAGCTGTTTTTT